This T cell receptor (beta chain) appears in the sequencing data of a study of T cell responses to AZD1222 COVID-19 vaccine. Study-level findings and limits: Spike as a whole was targeted by vaccine-associated CD4 TCRs, dominant at 160-218 and 743-854. A rise in Spike-specific TCR breadth and depth followed two AZD1222 doses.

CDR1 is MGHRA and CDR2 is YSYEKL in the germline V gene. The V and J ends lost 1 base and 3 bases, in that order; junction bases with no gene match: 11. The CDR3 length is 18 residues. Pooled in the analysis were second doses at about 4 or about 12 weeks. Clones were read by immunoSEQ multiplex PCR, and TCRdb kept only the in-frame ones, dropping some. The sample yields some 100,000 clones, about 86% seen once. A note on this clone: No antigen is known for it.

The J gene is TRBJ2-3, the V gene TRBV4-1; TRBD2 aligns across 9 bases. This sequence originates from an adult who received the AZD1222 COVID-19 vaccine. The sample here was peripheral blood, taken 28 days after the second AZD1222 dose. CDR3 bases: TGCGCCAGCAGCCAAGGGCCCCTTTTGGGACTAGCTACAGATACGCAGTATTTT. Translation: CASSQGPLLGLATDTQYF.